A single sample gave rise to the 3 T cell receptor beta chains below, sequenced in a study of T cells after yellow fever vaccination. MiXCR, run by TCRdb on the 5' RACE reads, gives a single entry per CDR3 protein. The table records roughly 250,000 distinct CDR3 sequences, roughly 13% of them present only once. Sequenced material: CD4+ T cells sorted from PBMCs, taken 45 days after the yellow fever booster vaccination. The receptors come from a man aged 25 to 40 who received the YFV17D yellow fever vaccine.

The chain joins TRBV7-9 to TRBJ2-7, with D maybe TRBD1 (6 bases). The CDR3 extends over 16 amino acids. With 1 base removed from V and 2 bases from J, the gap between germline ends came to 15 bases. Germline assignment: CDR1 SEHNR and CDR2 FQNEAQ (reference sequence). This CDR3 reads CASSLVGRGSPYEQYF. CDR3 nucleotide sequence: TGTGCCAGCAGCTTAGTAGGCAGGGGATCTCCCTACGAGCAGTACTTC.

The chain recombines TRBV6-2 or TRBV6-3 with TRBJ2-7; D could derive from TRBD1 or TRBD2 (6 bases each). CDR3 length: 14 amino acids. V shed 8 bases and J shed 4 bases, with 18 bases lying between them. Germline CDR1 MNHEY, CDR2 SVGEGT. The CDR3 sequence: CASRRWGASYEQYF. The CDR3 nucleotides read TGTGCCAGCCGTCGGTGGGGGGCCTCATACGAGCAGTACTTC.

A few counts support this clonotype. This sequence joins TRBV5-1 and TRBJ2-3; the D is unclear. Germline CDR1 reads SGHRS; CDR2 reads YFSETQ. Trimming pared 2 bases from V and 1 base from J, leaving 11 bases between. The CDR3 totals 15 residues. CDR3 loop: CASSFTGDRTDTQYF. Here the CDR3 DNA reads TGCGCCAGCAGCTTTACCGGTGATCGCACAGATACGCAGTATTTT.